Below, 18 T cell receptor beta chains from the same sample are listed, as sequenced in a study of monozygotic twins with inflammatory bowel disease. TCRdb re-called the 5' RACE reads and catalogs CDR3 proteins one per entry, DNA excluded. The sample has around 210,000 distinct CDR3 sequences; the top ten hold roughly 7.1%. The sample consisted of blood. The receptors stem from a human donor with ulcerative colitis or Crohn's disease, or a healthy co-twin of an affected twin (not recorded which).

The chain links TRBV3-1 to TRBJ2-1. This CDR3 region has 13 residues. Germline V gene data show CDR1 as LGHDT and CDR2 as YNNKEL (reference sequence). CDR3 sequence: CASSQGRLNEQFF.

The genes are TRBV7-8 and TRBJ1-2; the D call of TRBD1 rests on TCRdb alone, since no DNA is present to check it. Germline V gene sequence: CDR1 SGHVS, CDR2 FQNEAQ. The CDR3 covers 14 residues. This CDR3 reads CASSPRDRTYGYTF.

The chain employs TRBV5-1 and TRBJ2-2; TCRdb returns TRBD1, unconfirmable since there is no DNA. Germline assignment: CDR1 SGHRS and CDR2 YFSETQ. This CDR3 has 15 amino acids. The CDR3 loop reads CASSLQGQVTGELFF.

CDR3: CASSWGGNTAGELFF. The chain carries TRBV19 and TRBJ2-2; the TCRdb call, TRBD1, lacks DNA for checking. The CDR3 sequence is 15 residues long. The germline V gene has CDR1 LNHDA and CDR2 SQIVND (reference sequence). Variable domain in full (rest from reference TRBV19 and TRBJ2-2): DGGITQSPKYLFRKEGQNVTLSCEQNLNHDAMYWYRQDPGQGLRLIYYSQIVNDFQKGDIAEGYSVSREKKESFPLTVTSAQKNPTAFYLCASSWGGNTAGELFFGEGSRLTVL.

This chain links TRBV7-9 with TRBJ2-3. This CDR3 has 15 residues. Germline-derived CDR1 and CDR2 are SEHNR and FQNEAQ (reference sequence). CDR3 loop: CASSRGLGSTDTQYF. Drawing the rest from reference TRBV7-9 and TRBJ2-3, the complete variable domain is DTGVSQNPRHKITKRGQNVTFRCDPISEHNRLYWYRQTLGQGPEFLTYFQNEAQLEKSRLLSDRFSAERPKGSFSTLEIQRTEQGDSAMYLCASSRGLGSTDTQYFGPGTRLTVL.

The chain employs TRBV6-5 and TRBJ2-2; TCRdb's D gene call, TRBD1, goes unchecked for lack of DNA. CDR1 and CDR2 (germline): MNHEY, SVGAGI. CDR3 length: 13 residues. This CDR3 is CASSSTGTGELFF.

The V and J genes are TRBV5-1 and TRBJ2-4; TCRdb gives TRBD2 as the D gene, but with no DNA this cannot be confirmed. The CDR3 is 14 amino acids. CDR1 and CDR2 from the germline V gene are SGHRS and YFSETQ. The CDR3 here is CASSLGSGLNIQYF.

The genes are TRBV6-2 or TRBV6-3 and TRBJ2-7. The CDR3 extends over 12 amino acids. Germline CDR1 is MNHEY and CDR2 is SVGEGT. The CDR3 loop is CASSYNSYEQYF.

The chain employs TRBV29-1 and TRBJ2-1. Per germline, CDR1 SQVTM and CDR2 ANQGSEA. CDR3 length: 12 residues. The CDR3 reads CSLEALTNEQFF.

V gene TRBV27 combines with J gene TRBJ2-7; lacking DNA, the TRBD1 call made by TCRdb goes unchecked. CDR3 length: 13 residues. Germline lookup yields CDR1 MNHEY and CDR2 SMNVEV (reference sequence). The CDR3 reads CASRPLGGYEQYF.

The V gene is TRBV20-1, the J gene TRBJ1-1; as DNA is missing, the TRBD1 call by TCRdb cannot be tested. The germline V gene has CDR1 DFQATT and CDR2 SNEGSKA (reference sequence). This CDR3 has 14 residues. The CDR3 is CSAFYSGGNTEAFF.

V gene TRBV9 combines with J gene TRBJ1-1; the TCRdb D gene call, TRBD1, has no DNA to confirm it. The length of the CDR3 is 15 residues. Germline V gene sequence: CDR1 SGDLS, CDR2 YYNGEE. CDR3 protein: CASSPRGVANTEAFF. Drawing the rest from reference TRBV9 and TRBJ1-1, the complete variable domain is DSGVTQTPKHLITATGQRVTLRCSPRSGDLSVYWYQQSLDQGLQFLIQYYNGEERAKGNILERFSAQQFPDLHSELNLSSLELGDSALYFCASSPRGVANTEAFFGQGTRLTVV.

The chain carries TRBV5-1 and TRBJ1-5; no DNA is available, so the TRBD1 call from TCRdb remains unchecked. CDR3 length equals 15 residues. Germline CDR1 and CDR2: SGHRS and YFSETQ. CDR3 region: CASSSVGGYNQPQHF.

V and J are TRBV12-3 or TRBV12-4 and TRBJ1-2. The CDR3 runs to 13 residues. Here the CDR3 reads CASTIGGPYGYTF.

V is TRBV27 and J is TRBJ2-3. CDR3 size: 12 residues. CDR1 is MNHEY and CDR2 is SMNVEV in the germline V gene (reference sequence). The CDR3 protein is CASSPNTYTQYF.

The gene calls are TRBV30 and TRBJ2-7; the D call of TRBD1 rests on TCRdb alone, since no DNA is present to check it. Germline V lookup: CDR1 GTSNPN, CDR2 SVGIG (reference sequence). The CDR3 is 14 amino acids. Here the CDR3 reads CAWSTGQGRYEQYF.

This rearrangement joins TRBV5-1 to TRBJ2-5; TCRdb lists TRBD2, though no DNA is available to test this call. Germline loops: CDR1 SGHRS, CDR2 YFSETQ. This CDR3 region has 13 residues. CDR3 loop: CASSLELAGRQYF.

The genes are TRBV25-1 and TRBJ2-4; TCRdb's D gene call, TRBD1, goes unchecked for lack of DNA. This CDR3 spans 13 amino acids. Germline-derived CDR1 and CDR2 are MGHDK and SYGVNS. CDR3: CASSGWGENIQYF. Looking up the rest from reference TRBV25-1 and TRBJ2-4 gives the full variable domain: EADIYQTPRYLVIGTGKKITLECSQTMGHDKMYWYQQDPGMELHLIHYSYGVNSTEKGDLSSESTVSRIRTEHFPLTLESARPSHTSQYLCASSGWGENIQYFGAGTRLSVL.